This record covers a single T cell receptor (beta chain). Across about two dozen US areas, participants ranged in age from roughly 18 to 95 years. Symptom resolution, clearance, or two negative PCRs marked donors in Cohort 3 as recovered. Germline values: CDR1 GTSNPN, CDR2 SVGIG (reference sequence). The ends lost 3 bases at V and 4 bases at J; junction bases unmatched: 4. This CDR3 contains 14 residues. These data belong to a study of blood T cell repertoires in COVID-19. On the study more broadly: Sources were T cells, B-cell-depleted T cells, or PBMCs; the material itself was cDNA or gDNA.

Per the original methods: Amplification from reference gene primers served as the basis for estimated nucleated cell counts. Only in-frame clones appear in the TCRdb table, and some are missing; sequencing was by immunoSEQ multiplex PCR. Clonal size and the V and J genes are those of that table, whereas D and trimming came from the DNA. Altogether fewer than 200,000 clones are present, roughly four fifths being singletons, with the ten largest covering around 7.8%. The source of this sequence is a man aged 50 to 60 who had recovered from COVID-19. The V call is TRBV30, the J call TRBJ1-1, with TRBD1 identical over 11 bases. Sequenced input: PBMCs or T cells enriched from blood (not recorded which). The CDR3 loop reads CAWRTGTGGTEAFF. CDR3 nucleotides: TGTGCCTGGAGAACCGGGACAGGGGGCACTGAAGCTTTCTTT.